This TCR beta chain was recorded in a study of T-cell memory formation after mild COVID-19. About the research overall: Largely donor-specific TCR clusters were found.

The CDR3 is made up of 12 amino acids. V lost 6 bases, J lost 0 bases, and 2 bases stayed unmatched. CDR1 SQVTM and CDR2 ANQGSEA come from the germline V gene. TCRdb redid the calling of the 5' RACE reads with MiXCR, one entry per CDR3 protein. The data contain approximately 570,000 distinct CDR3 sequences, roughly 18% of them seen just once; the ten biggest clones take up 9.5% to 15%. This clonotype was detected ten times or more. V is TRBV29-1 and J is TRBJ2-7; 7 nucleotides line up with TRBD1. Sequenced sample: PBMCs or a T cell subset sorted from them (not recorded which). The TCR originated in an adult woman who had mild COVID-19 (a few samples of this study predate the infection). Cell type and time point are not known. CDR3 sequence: CSVGQDSYEQYF. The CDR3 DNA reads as TGCAGCGTCGGACAGGACTCCTACGAGCAGTACTTC.